This is a list of T cell receptor beta chains from one sample in a study of Ad26.COV2.S vaccination and SARS-CoV-2 variants. Sequencing was performed with immunoSEQ multiplex PCR; in TCRdb, only in-frame clones are kept and a portion is missing. The sample lists roughly 380,000 clones, around 83% seen once, with 2.5% to 3.5% in the top ten. The sequenced sample was peripheral blood, obtained in a trial of Ad26.COV2.S vaccine versus placebo. These receptors were collected from a person aged 18-60 years who received the Ad26.COV2.S COVID-19 vaccine or a placebo. Each CDR3 is given with its conserved first and last residue. Fields, in order: V gene, J gene, CDR3 protein.

TRBV7-9,TRBJ1-5,CASSTRQEDQPQHF
TRBV25-1,TRBJ2-5,CASSEPGPVETQYF
TRBV9,TRBJ2-5,CASSVAIGQGPETQYF
TRBV3-1/TRBV3-2,TRBJ2-7,CASSQGHEQYF
TRBV19,TRBJ2-5,CASSIGTGGQETQYF
TRBV24-1,TRBJ2-1,CATSDPYNEQFF
TRBV28,TRBJ2-7,CASSASGSSYEQYF
TRBV10-1,TRBJ2-2,CASTRDRESTGELFF
TRBV19,TRBJ1-2,CASSMYGTGGRGYTF
TRBV7-8,TRBJ2-7,CASSFFGEGYEQYF
TRBV6-4,TRBJ1-2,CGRGRFLGYTF
TRBV18,TRBJ1-1,CASSLWDRGRNTEAFF
TRBV7-2,TRBJ1-2,CASSARQYGYTF
TRBV9,TRBJ2-2,CASSVEIGLAGSTGELFF
TRBV9,TRBJ2-1,CASSVGLAYNEQFF
TRBV30,TRBJ1-1,CAWRSVYTEAFF
TRBV9,TRBJ1-1,CASSSLTGPEAFF
TRBV5-4,TRBJ1-3,CASSSPGQAGNTIYF
TRBV5-1,TRBJ2-3,CASSPIAGLTDTQYF
TRBV10-1,TRBJ2-1,CASKGSGYEQFF
TRBV4-2,TRBJ2-3,CASSQVSGSLTNTQYF
TRBV18,TRBJ2-5,CASSPGRGQETQYF